This T cell receptor (beta chain) was observed in a study of T-cell memory formation after mild COVID-19. Study-level background: TCR clusters were mostly confined to one donor each.

Germline V gene data show CDR1 as SQVTM and CDR2 as ANQGSEA. The V and J ends lost 2 bases and 1 base respectively, with 11 bases between them. The CDR3 loop spans 14 amino acids. General observations from the study: CD4+ bias marked clones expanding day 15 to 37, unlike balanced contracting clones. Day 37-peaking second-wave clones had unconfirmed SARS-CoV-2 specificity.

5'RACE primed at constant segments yielded TCR alpha and TCR beta cDNA libraries bearing sample barcodes and UMIs. TCRdb passed the 5' RACE reads through MiXCR, listing each CDR3 protein once. Of about 270,000 distinct CDR3 sequences detected, approximately 16% appear once; the ten largest clones hold around 23%. This clonotype was found a few times. Its cognate antigen is unknown. V is TRBV29-1 and J is TRBJ1-1; D may be TRBD1 (6 bases). Sequenced: PBMCs or a T cell subset sorted from them (not recorded which). The origin of this receptor is a man between 18 and 35 years old who had mild COVID-19 (a few samples of this study predate the infection). Cell type and time point are not known. The CDR3 sequence: CSVENRASNTEAFF. The CDR3 DNA sequence: TGCAGCGTTGAAAACAGGGCTTCGAACACTGAAGCTTTCTTT.